Below are 26 T cell receptor beta chains sequenced from a single sample in a study of blood T cells in healthy people across ages. It was with a sample-barcoded 5' primer and a J-beta primer mix that a second PCR of about 6 to 12 cycles was run. Using its own MiXCR run on the 5' RACE reads, TCRdb lists one record per CDR3 protein. Found here are some 690,000 distinct CDR3 sequences, 22% of them singletons; the top ten hold 20% to 25%. The sample consisted of blood. The origin of the receptors is a man between 65 and 79 years old in good health.

The chain joins TRBV3-1 to TRBJ2-5; 9 bases line up with TRBD2. The closer fit of TRBJ2-1 to the DNA end suggests the J call may be wrong. The CDR3 extends over 16 amino acids. In germline, CDR1 is LGHDT, CDR2 YNNKEL (reference sequence). In nucleotides, the CDR3 is TGTGCCAGCAGCCAAGGCGGCGGGAGGGCCCCCTATGAGCAGTTCTTC. Translation: CASSQGGGRAPYEQFF.

The J gene is TRBJ1-5, the V gene TRBV5-5; D unclear. The ends were cut back, 2 bases at V and 4 bases at J, with 22 bases in the middle. Germline V lookup: CDR1 SGHKS, CDR2 YYEKEE (reference sequence). This CDR3 has 18 residues. CDR3 DNA: TGTGCCAGCAGCTTTAATATTTACGTGGGAACCCCTAATCAGCCCCAGCATTTT. This gives the protein CASSFNIYVGTPNQPQHF.

This clonotype showed up just a few times. This sequence joins TRBV7-8 and TRBJ2-3; TRBD1 or TRBD2 may be the D gene (6 bases each). Trimming removed 6 bases at V and 2 bases at J, with 18 bases between. The CDR3 extends over 16 amino acids. CDR1 and CDR2 (germline): SGHVS, FQNEAQ. The CDR3 loop is CASSLMWRGTTDTQYF. For the CDR3, the DNA is TGTGCCAGCAGTCTAATGTGGAGGGGGACCACAGATACGCAGTATTTT.

The V gene is TRBV5-1, the J gene TRBJ2-5; D unclear. V shed 4 bases and J shed 2 bases, with 12 bases lying between them. The CDR3 is 14 amino acids. CDR1 SGHRS and CDR2 YFSETQ come from the germline V gene. The CDR3: CASSRDGKQETQYF. Written as DNA, the CDR3 is TGCGCCAGCAGCCGCGACGGAAAACAAGAGACCCAGTACTTC. Complete variable domain (other parts from reference TRBV5-1 and TRBJ2-5): KAGVTQTPRYLIKTRGQQVTLSCSPISGHRSVSWYQQTPGQGLQFLFEYFSETQRNKGNFPGRFSGRQFSNSRSEMNVSTLELGDSALYLCASSRDGKQETQYFGPGTRLLVL.

This chain uses TRBV27 with TRBJ2-5; D is possibly TRBD2 (6 bases). Trimming pared 6 bases from V and 2 bases from J, leaving 19 bases between. CDR1 MNHEY and CDR2 SMNVEV come from the germline V gene (reference sequence). The CDR3 sequence is 16 residues long. The CDR3 coding sequence is TGTGCCAGCAGATCCTATCGGCGGGGCCTGCAAGAGACCCAGTACTTC. This gives the protein CASRSYRRGLQETQYF.

The chain recombines TRBV5-5 with TRBJ2-3, with D unclear. The germline V gene encodes CDR1 SGHKS and CDR2 YYEKEE (reference sequence). V lost 1 base and J lost 7, with 16 bases in between. The CDR3 extends over 15 amino acids. The CDR3, as DNA: TGTGCCAGCAGCTTGCTGGCCAGTAAGCCAAATACGCAGTATTTT. This codes for CASSLLASKPNTQYF.

The J gene is TRBJ1-2, the V gene TRBV5-1; 9 bases align to TRBD1. Germline V gives CDR1 SGHRS, CDR2 YFSETQ. V lost 4 bases and J lost 1; bases outside the gene matches: 8. The CDR3 covers 16 residues. CDR3 sequence: CASSKSGTGLNYGYTF. In DNA form, the CDR3 reads TGCGCCAGCAGCAAATCCGGGACAGGGCTTAACTATGGCTACACCTTC. The entire variable domain, with the rest obtained from reference TRBV5-1 and TRBJ1-2, is as follows: KAGVTQTPRYLIKTRGQQVTLSCSPISGHRSVSWYQQTPGQGLQFLFEYFSETQRNKGNFPGRFSGRQFSNSRSEMNVSTLELGDSALYLCASSKSGTGLNYGYTFGSGTRLTVV.

In this sample, this clonotype turned up a few times. The V gene is TRBV20-1, the J gene TRBJ1-4, with a weak D call TRBD1 (5 bases). The CDR3 has 14 amino acids. The germline V gene has CDR1 DFQATT and CDR2 SNEGSKA (reference sequence). V was shortened by 1 base and J by 6 bases, with 12 bases between the two germline ends. CDR3 DNA: TGCAGTGCTAGAGGGGGTAGGGGCGATGAAAAACTGTTTTTT. Its protein product is CSARGGRGDEKLFF.

The rearrangement links TRBV29-1 to TRBJ1-1; D not certain. V was clipped by 2 bases and J by 7 bases, with 5 bases between them. This CDR3 has 10 amino acids. The germline V gene encodes CDR1 SQVTM and CDR2 ANQGSEA. The CDR3 reads CSVELSEAFF. CDR3 nucleotide sequence: TGCAGCGTTGAACTCAGTGAAGCTTTCTTT. Supplemented by reference TRBV29-1 and TRBJ1-1, the full variable domain reads SAVISQKPSRDICQRGTSLTIQCQVDSQVTMMFWYRQQPGQSLTLIATANQGSEATYESGFVIDKFPISRPNLTFSTLTVSNMSPEDSSIYLCSVELSEAFFGQGTRLTVV.

This clonotype was recorded a few times. V is TRBV12-3 or TRBV12-4 and J is TRBJ1-2; 7 bases align to TRBD1. The CDR3 is 15 residues long. V trimming: 5 bases; J trimming: 0 bases; junction bases outside the gene matches: 6. CDR3 sequence: CASSRWTGANYGYTF. The CDR3 DNA sequence: TGTGCCAGCAGTCGTTGGACAGGAGCTAACTATGGCTACACCTTC.

This clonotype has only a few counts. This chain joins TRBV11-2 and TRBJ1-4; D remains ambiguous. Trimming cost V 5 bases and J 7 bases, with 14 bases left between them. Germline V CDR1 and CDR2: SGHAT, FQNNGV. This CDR3 contains 14 residues. The CDR3 loop is CASSPLTGREKLFF. Here the CDR3 DNA reads TGTGCCAGCAGCCCCCTGACGGGTCGTGAAAAACTGTTTTTT.

V is TRBV28 and J is TRBJ1-4; perhaps TRBD1 as D (5 bases). Germline V CDR1 and CDR2: MDHEN, SYDVKM. The ends were cut back, 2 bases at V and 2 bases at J, with 9 bases in the middle. The CDR3 length is 15 residues. DNA for the CDR3: TGTGCCAGCAGTTTACTCTGGGGCACTAATGAAAAACTGTTTTTT. Translated: CASSLLWGTNEKLFF.

The V and J genes are TRBV13 and TRBJ1-3; D remains ambiguous. The CDR3 length is 11 residues. From germline, CDR1 is PRHDT and CDR2 FYEKMQ (reference sequence). V lost 8 bases and J 4 bases, leaving 6 bases between the germline ends. As DNA, the CDR3 is TGTGCCAGCCTTTCAGGAAACACCATATATTTT. Its protein product is CASLSGNTIYF.

Only a few counts were recorded for this clonotype. A junction end diverges from the germline sequence, so it may reflect a read error. The genes are TRBV20-1 and TRBJ2-3, with TRBD2 matching over 11 bases. The CDR3 loop spans 14 amino acids. From germline, CDR1 is DFQATT and CDR2 SNEGSKA (reference sequence). The CDR3 reads CSAASGGSPDTPYF. The CDR3 nucleotides read TGCAGTGCTGCTAGCGGGGGGTCCCCAGATACGCCGTATTTT.

This clonotype was picked up a small number of times. The J gene is TRBJ2-1, the V gene TRBV5-5; D is ambiguous. The CDR3 has 14 residues. The germline gives CDR1 SGHKS, CDR2 YYEKEE (reference sequence). The V gene lost 2 bases and the J gene lost 10 bases, with 16 bases spanning the gap. This chain's CDR3 is CASSFFDGFTEQFF. In DNA form, the CDR3 reads TGTGCCAGCAGCTTTTTCGACGGCTTCACGGAGCAGTTCTTC.

This clonotype turned up a few times. This rearrangement joins TRBV2 to TRBJ1-2, with D possibly matching TRBD1 (6 bases). The CDR3 runs 14 residues. Germline assignment: CDR1 SNHLY and CDR2 FYNNEI. V was shortened by 4 bases and J by 5 bases, with 14 bases between the two germline ends. CDR3 coding DNA: TGTGCCAGCAGTGGACCGGGACAACGGTATGGCTACACCTTC. Its translation is CASSGPGQRYGYTF.

The chain combines TRBV5-1 with TRBJ1-2; the D is unclear. Germline V gene lookup returns CDR1 SGHRS and CDR2 YFSETQ. The length of the CDR3 is 16 residues. Trimming removed 0 bases from V and 1 base from J, with 13 bases in between. CDR3: CASSLEGGGLNYGYTF. The CDR3 DNA sequence: TGCGCCAGCAGCTTGGAAGGTGGCGGCCTTAACTATGGCTACACCTTC.

The genes are TRBV6-6 and TRBJ2-5; 7 bases are a match to TRBD1. The last part of the DNA fits TRBJ2-1 better; the J call may be wrong. This CDR3 has 14 amino acids. Germline CDR1 is MNHNY and CDR2 is SVGAGI (reference sequence). CDR3 DNA sequence: TGTGCCAGCAGTTACCTCAGGGGGATGGATGAGCAGTTCTTC. Amino acids: CASSYLRGMDEQFF.

This clonotype showed up many times. The J gene is TRBJ2-3, the V gene TRBV4-2; 11 positions match TRBD2. With 3 bases clipped from V and 2 bases from J, the junction kept 10 bases outside the gene matches. The CDR3 loop spans 18 amino acids. The germline V gene has CDR1 LGHNA and CDR2 YNFKEQ. CDR3 region: CASSQATSGESHTDTQYF. The DNA of the CDR3 is TGTGCCAGCAGCCAGGCGACTAGCGGGGAGTCGCACACAGATACGCAGTATTTT.

V usage is TRBV6-2 or TRBV6-3 and J usage is TRBJ1-2; 8 bases line up with TRBD1. This CDR3 is built from 12 residues. Germline trimming cut 7 bases from V and 4 bases from J; bases unmatched to any gene: 2. Germline assignment: CDR1 MNHEY and CDR2 SVGEGT. CDR3 in amino acids: CASNTGGYGYTF. The DNA of the CDR3 is TGTGCCAGCAACACAGGGGGCTATGGCTACACCTTC.

There are a few counts of this clonotype. The V and J genes are TRBV20-1 and TRBJ2-3; D remains ambiguous. The germline V and J ends were trimmed by 6 bases and 0 bases, with 16 bases remaining between them. Germline lookup yields CDR1 DFQATT and CDR2 SNEGSKA (reference sequence). The CDR3 is 15 residues long. As DNA, the CDR3 is TGCAGTGCCGCACCGGGCCTCTATAGCACAGATACGCAGTATTTT. It yields the protein CSAAPGLYSTDTQYF.

This clonotype was observed a handful of times. J is TRBJ2-3 and V is TRBV27; TRBD2 agrees at 10 bases. The junction had 9 bases not matched to a gene; V was cut back by 4 bases and J by 2 bases. The CDR3 consists of 17 residues. Germline V gives CDR1 MNHEY, CDR2 SMNVEV (reference sequence). Here the CDR3 reads CASSSFLAGAITDTQYF. The CDR3, as DNA: TGTGCCAGCAGTTCCTTCCTAGCGGGGGCCATCACAGATACGCAGTATTTT.

J is TRBJ2-2 and V is TRBV29-1; TRBD2 agrees at 11 bases. The CDR3 is 15 residues long. The V gene end was trimmed by 7 bases and the J gene end by 4 bases; junction bases not matched to a gene: 8. CDR1 is SQVTM and CDR2 is ANQGSEA in the germline V gene. The CDR3 sequence: CSGVAGGPGTGELFF. The CDR3 DNA follows: TGCAGCGGAGTAGCGGGAGGGCCCGGCACCGGGGAGCTGTTTTTT.

This chain joins TRBV7-2 and TRBJ1-2; 9 bases are shared with TRBD1. The CDR3 consists of 14 residues. CDR1 and CDR2 (germline): SGHTA, FQGNSA. Trimming removed 5 bases from V and 8 bases from J; junction bases left unmatched: 9. CDR3: CASSGPGTGYGYTF. Here the CDR3 DNA reads TGTGCCAGCAGCGGTCCCGGGACAGGGTACGGCTACACCTTC. The full variable domain, rest sourced from reference TRBV7-2 and TRBJ1-2, is GAGVSQSPSNKVTEKGKDVELRCDPISGHTALYWYRQSLGQGLEFLIYFQGNSAPDKSGLPSDRFSAERTGGSVSTLTIQRTQQEDSAVYLCASSGPGTGYGYTFGSGTRLTVV.

This CDR3 reads CASSPRLAGGRSNEQFF. In DNA form, the CDR3 reads TGTGCCAGCAGTCCGAGACTAGCGGGAGGCCGTTCCAATGAGCAGTTCTTC. The chain links TRBV12-3 or TRBV12-4 to TRBJ2-1, with TRBD2 matching over 13 bases. V lost 5 bases, J lost 6 bases, and 10 bases stayed unmatched. CDR3 length: 17 amino acids.

V gene TRBV28 combines with J gene TRBJ2-2; 8 bases fit TRBD1. V was pared by 5 bases and J by 4 bases, with 6 bases of the junction left unmatched. The CDR3 is 15 residues long. Per germline, CDR1 MDHEN and CDR2 SYDVKM. DNA of the CDR3: TGTGCCAGCAGTCCCAGGGGGCAGGGCACCGGGGAGCTGTTTTTT. It is translated as CASSPRGQGTGELFF.